These T cell receptor beta chains were read from a single sample in a study of blood T cell repertoires in COVID-19. Clones were sequenced by immunoSEQ multiplex PCR, and TCRdb holds only the in-frame ones, with some missing. The sample lists 150,000 to 200,000 clones; roughly nine tenths were seen once. Sequencing was done on a sample of peripheral blood. The source is a man in his sixties with acute or convalescent COVID-19. Each CDR3 is given with its conserved first and last residue. The D gene is left open where the match is weak. Only some rows state a clone size, as once, few, many or a class for expanded clones.

j_gene	abundance	d_gene	v_gene	CDR3nt	CDR3aa
TRBJ1-4	.	TRBD1	TRBV5-1	TGCGCCAGCAGCTTGGGGGACAGGGAAAAACTGTTTTTT	CASSLGDREKLFF
TRBJ2-5	.	.	TRBV30	TGTGCCTGGAGTGCTGCGGGGGCCAGGAAGGAGACCCAGTACTTC	CAWSAAGARKETQYF
TRBJ1-4	.	.	TRBV5-4	TGTGCCAGCAGCTTGGGCAAGGGAGGTAGTGAAAAACTGTTTTTT	CASSLGKGGSEKLFF
TRBJ2-2	.	TRBD2	TRBV9	TGTGCCAGCAGCGTACCGGGACTAGCGGGGGGCTTGAACACCGGGGAGCTGTTTTTT	CASSVPGLAGGLNTGELFF
TRBJ1-2	.	TRBD1	TRBV6-6	TGTGCCAGCAGTTACTCGATAGGACAGGGCTATGGCTACACCTTC	CASSYSIGQGYGYTF
TRBJ2-1	.	.	TRBV6-5	TGTGCCAGCAGTTACTCCGCCAGGGATAATGAGCAGTTCTTC	CASSYSARDNEQFF
TRBJ1-2	once	.	TRBV5-4	TGTGCCAGCAGCTTGGAAAGGGGGTCCCCTAACTATGGCTACACCTTC	CASSLERGSPNYGYTF
TRBJ2-5	once	.	TRBV5-6	TGTGCCAGCAGCTCTAACAGGGTGACACAAGAGACCCAGTACTTC	CASSSNRVTQETQYF
TRBJ1-1	.	.	TRBV7-2	TGTGCCAGCAGCTTTAGGGGTGGTACTGAAGCTTTCTTT	CASSFRGGTEAFF
TRBJ2-2	.	TRBD1	TRBV10-3	TGTGCCATCAGCCCGGGACAGGGCGACACCGGGGAGCTGTTTTTT	CAISPGQGDTGELFF
TRBJ1-2	.	.	TRBV29-1	TGCAGCTTCACACCTAACTATGGCTACACCTTC	CSFTPNYGYTF
TRBJ2-3	.	.	TRBV10-3	TGTGCCATCAGTGTGGGGGCGGGGGGCACAGATACGCAGTATTTT	CAISVGAGGTDTQYF
TRBJ1-5	.	.	TRBV19	TGTGCCAGTAGCAGGGGCGAACCTAGCAATCAGCCCCAGCATTTT	CASSRGEPSNQPQHF
TRBJ2-5	few	TRBD1	TRBV5-4	TGTGCCAGCAGCCTTGGACAGGGGAGGGAGACCCAGTACTTC	CASSLGQGRETQYF
TRBJ1-5	.	TRBD1	TRBV5-1	TGCGCCAGCAGCTTAAGTCCCGGGACAGGGATTAACAATCAGCCCCAGCATTTT	CASSLSPGTGINNQPQHF
TRBJ2-1	.	TRBD2	TRBV11-3	TGTGCCAGCAGCTTTCTAGCGGGAGGGAGGTACAATGAGCAGTTCTTC	CASSFLAGGRYNEQFF
TRBJ2-6	once	TRBD1	TRBV5-1	TGCGCCAGCAGCTTGGCTCCGAGTATACAGGGGTCTTACTCTGGGGCCAACGTCCTGACTTTC	CASSLAPSIQGSYSGANVLTF
TRBJ2-2	.	TRBD1	TRBV6-5	TGTGCCAGCAGTCGGGACAGGGGCGTCGGGGAGCTGTTTTTT	CASSRDRGVGELFF
TRBJ2-2	.	.	TRBV7-7	TGTGCCAGCAGCCCGACCGGGAGGAACACCGGGGAGCTGTTTTTT	CASSPTGRNTGELFF
TRBJ2-2	.	.	TRBV25-1	TGTGCCAGCAGTGACCCCACGGCGGGGAGCACCGGGGAGCTGTTTTTT	CASSDPTAGSTGELFF
TRBJ2-1	.	.	TRBV30	TGTGCCTGGACAGGGTTTGACAATGAGCAGTTCTTC	CAWTGFDNEQFF
TRBJ1-4	.	.	TRBV6-5	TGTGCCAGCAGTTACTCGAAGACAGGATGGGGACTGTTTTTT	CASSYSKTGWGLFF
TRBJ1-1	.	.	TRBV19	TGTGCCAGTACAAAGGGGATACAGGCCTTGAACACTGAAGCTTTCTTT	CASTKGIQALNTEAFF
TRBJ1-1	.	TRBD1	TRBV6-1	TGTGCCAGCAGCCTGACAGGGGGCACTGAAGCTTTCTTT	CASSLTGGTEAFF
TRBJ1-1	.	TRBD1	TRBV2	TGTGCCAGCAGTGAAGCAAGGACAGGGTGGCGGGACACTGAAGCTTTCTTT	CASSEARTGWRDTEAFF
TRBJ2-5	.	.	TRBV5-1	TGCGCCAGCAGTTTCCAGAGGAATCTGGAGACCCAGTACTTC	CASSFQRNLETQYF
TRBJ1-6	.	.	TRBV6-5	TGTGCCAGCAGTCGAGGGGACAAGGGATCACCCCTCCACTTT	CASSRGDKGSPLHF
TRBJ1-5	.	.	TRBV18	TGTGCCAGCTCCCTTGTCAGTAATCAGCCCCAGCATTTT	CASSLVSNQPQHF
TRBJ2-5	.	TRBD2	TRBV7-7	TGTGCCAGCAGCACGGGACTAGCCTCCCAAGAGACCCAGTACTTC	CASSTGLASQETQYF
TRBJ2-1	.	TRBD2	TRBV9	TGTGCCAGCTCAGTATCCACGGGGAGCGGGGTTATCTACAATGAGCAGTTCTTC	CASSVSTGSGVIYNEQFF
TRBJ1-6	.	.	TRBV29-1	TGCAGCTCCCCGCTCGCGGGGACCTATAATTCACCCCTCCACTTT	CSSPLAGTYNSPLHF
TRBJ1-2	.	TRBD1	TRBV13	TGTGCCAGCAGTTCGGGGACAGGGGGTCCGCGGGGCTATGGCTACACCTTC	CASSSGTGGPRGYGYTF
TRBJ1-3	.	.	TRBV27	TGTGCCAGCAGCTCTCCCGGACCGGGGTTTTCGAACACCATATATTTT	CASSSPGPGFSNTIYF
TRBJ1-6	.	.	TRBV18	TGTGCCAGCTCACCCGCCGGGAACGGGAATTCACCCCTCCACTTT	CASSPAGNGNSPLHF
TRBJ1-2	.	TRBD1	TRBV15	TGTGCCACCAGCAGAGAACGAACGACAGGGGGTGGCTACACCTTC	CATSRERTTGGGYTF
TRBJ1-2	.	.	TRBV19	TGTGCCAGTAGTTTCGACAGTCTCTATGGCTACACCTTC	CASSFDSLYGYTF
TRBJ1-1	few	.	TRBV21-1	TGTGCCAGCAGCAAAGTACCAAACCCCTCGGGGGGCGGAGGTGACACTGAAGCTTTCTTT	CASSKVPNPSGGGGDTEAFF
TRBJ1-1	.	.	TRBV4-1	TGCGCCAGCAGCCAAGACGGGGGATTAGGGAACACTGAAGCTTTCTTT	CASSQDGGLGNTEAFF
TRBJ1-2	.	.	TRBV6-2/TRBV6-3	TGTGCCAGCAGCTTTGTACAGTCCTATGGCTACACCTTC	CASSFVQSYGYTF
TRBJ1-2	.	.	TRBV5-5	TGTGCCAGCAGCTTGCGACAGAGAGGCTACACCTTC	CASSLRQRGYTF
TRBJ2-3	.	.	TRBV5-6	TGTGCCAGCAGCCCGGGACTGGGGGCAGATACGCAGTATTTT	CASSPGLGADTQYF
TRBJ1-1	.	.	TRBV5-1	TGCGCCAGCAGCTTGGGATTAGACACTGAAGCTTTCTTT	CASSLGLDTEAFF
TRBJ2-4	.	TRBD1	TRBV6-7	TGTGCCAGCACCGACTCGGACAGGCCGTCCAAAAACATTCAGTACTTC	CASTDSDRPSKNIQYF